This T cell receptor (beta chain) was retrieved from a study of blood T cell repertoires in COVID-19. On the study more broadly: Donors in the United States, Italy and Spain gave samples during acute or convalescent COVID-19. Sources were T cells, B-cell-depleted T cells, or PBMCs; the material itself was cDNA or gDNA.

This table comes from immunoSEQ multiplex PCR, and its TCRdb copy is limited to in-frame clones, with some not included. The sample holds 120,000 to 150,000 clones, around 89% seen once. The sequenced sample consisted of PBMCs or T cells enriched from blood (not recorded which). The clonotype comes from a woman aged 25 to 39 with acute COVID-19.

The CDR3 here is CASSLVQGTEAFF. The CDR3 nucleotides are TGTGCCAGCAGTCTCGTACAGGGCACTGAAGCTTTCTTT. The V and J genes are TRBV12-3 or TRBV12-4 and TRBJ1-1; D is perhaps TRBD1 (6 bases). The length of the CDR3 is 13 residues. V was shortened by 5 bases and J by 4 bases, with 11 bases between the two germline ends.